Listed below are T cell receptor beta chains from one sample, sequenced in a study of cytomegalovirus exposure and HLA in healthy donors. Assay: immunoSEQ multiplex PCR; the TCRdb copy retains only in-frame clones and omits some. Of about 190,000 clones listed, around 87% were seen once; the top ten hold over 1%. Sequenced input: PBMCs. The receptor source for this set is a man aged 25 to 45 in good health and CMV-seronegative. Each CDR3 is given with its conserved first and last residue. Fields, in order: V gene, clone size, D gene, J gene, CDR3 protein, CDR3 DNA. D genes are given only for firm matches. A clone size is listed for some rows: how often the clone was seen (once, few, many), or a class if it is expanded.

>TRBV7-2|-|-|TRBJ2-1
CASSPPGWRPNEQFF
TGTGCCAGCAGCCCCCCGGGTTGGCGGCCAAATGAGCAGTTCTTC
>TRBV7-7|once|TRBD1|TRBJ2-3
CASSPRPGQVGTDTQYF
TGTGCTAGCAGCCCGCGACCGGGACAGGTGGGCACAGATACGCAGTATTTT
>TRBV5-6|-|TRBD2|TRBJ2-1
CASSFIAGESYNEQFF
TGTGCCAGCAGCTTCATAGCGGGAGAGTCCTACAATGAGCAGTTCTTC
>TRBV18|-|TRBD2|TRBJ2-3
CASSPSGGATDTQYF
TGTGCCAGCTCACCCAGCGGGGGGGCAACAGATACGCAGTATTTT
>TRBV27|-|-|TRBJ2-6
CASRLQGTGANVLTF
TGTGCCAGCAGATTACAGGGTACTGGGGCCAACGTCCTGACTTTC
>TRBV28|-|-|TRBJ1-5
CASIRQVGQPQHF
TGTGCCAGCATTCGACAGGTTGGTCAGCCCCAGCATTTT
>TRBV4-1|-|-|TRBJ2-5
CASSPLLPTRGTQYF
TGCGCCAGCAGCCCCCTACTACCTACCCGGGGGACCCAGTACTTC
>TRBV15|-|TRBD1|TRBJ2-7
CATSRGRTGPTHEQYF
TGTGCCACCAGCAGAGGGAGGACAGGACCAACCCACGAGCAGTACTTC
>TRBV19|-|-|TRBJ2-6
CASSWTSSGANVLTF
TGTGCCAGTAGTTGGACTTCCTCTGGGGCCAACGTCCTGACTTTC
>TRBV4-1|-|-|TRBJ2-1
CASSQEAGLSSYNEQFF
TGCGCCAGCAGCCAAGAGGCGGGGTTAAGCTCCTACAATGAGCAGTTCTTC
>TRBV11-2|-|-|TRBJ2-3
CASSLGSDTDTQYF
TGTGCCAGCAGCTTAGGTTCAGACACCGATACGCAGTATTTT
>TRBV2|-|TRBD1|TRBJ2-7
CASRIQGASYEQYF
TGTGCCAGCAGGATACAGGGGGCGTCCTACGAGCAGTACTTC
>TRBV30|once|-|TRBJ2-1
CAWSVGAGEQFF
TGTGCCTGGAGTGTGGGGGCAGGTGAGCAGTTCTTC
>TRBV28|-|TRBD2|TRBJ2-6
CASSSPGRGRSGANVLTF
TGTGCCAGCAGTTCCCCCGGGCGGGGGAGGTCTGGGGCCAACGTCCTGACTTTC
>TRBV5-1|-|TRBD1|TRBJ2-2
CASSSATGTDIGELFF
TGCGCCAGCAGCTCGGCCACCGGGACAGATATCGGGGAGCTGTTTTTT
>TRBV12-5|-|TRBD2|TRBJ2-1
CASGQSGSLEQFF
TGTGCTAGTGGTCAAAGCGGGAGCCTAGAGCAGTTCTTC
>TRBV6-5|-|TRBD1|TRBJ1-5
CATDRGNQPQHF
TGTGCCACCGACAGGGGAAATCAGCCCCAGCATTTT
>TRBV27|-|TRBD2|TRBJ2-7
CASSLSRGGLAVSYEQYF
TGTGCCAGCAGTTTATCTCGGGGGGGACTAGCGGTCTCCTACGAGCAGTACTTC
>TRBV6-5|-|-|TRBJ1-4
CASRPQGAYEKLFF
TGTGCCAGCAGACCACAGGGTGCTTATGAAAAACTGTTTTTT
>TRBV28|-|-|TRBJ1-4
CASRRAGDEKLFF
TGTGCCAGCCGACGGGCGGGTGATGAAAAACTGTTTTTT
>TRBV28|-|-|TRBJ2-5
CASDSSQFLARDQETQYF
TGTGCCTCGGACAGTTCCCAATTCCTCGCCCGAGACCAAGAGACCCAGTACTTC
>TRBV11-2|-|-|TRBJ1-5
CASSPLAGQPQHF
TGTGCCAGCAGCCCTTTGGCTGGTCAGCCCCAGCATTTT
>TRBV10-2|-|TRBD1|TRBJ1-4
CASSSPGTANEKLFF
TGCGCCAGCAGCTCTCCTGGGACAGCTAATGAAAAACTGTTTTTT
>TRBV7-2|-|-|TRBJ1-5
CASSLDWANQPQHF
TGTGCCAGCAGCTTAGATTGGGCCAATCAGCCCCAGCATTTT
>TRBV10-3|-|TRBD1|TRBJ1-1
CAINFTQGGMNTEAFF
TGTGCCATCAACTTCACCCAGGGGGGAATGAACACTGAAGCTTTCTTT
>TRBV19|-|-|TRBJ1-5
CASSIGPGRNQPQHF
TGTGCCAGTAGTATAGGTCCAGGGCGCAATCAGCCCCAGCATTTT
>TRBV6-5|-|-|TRBJ2-7
CAGSRGGVHEQYF
TGTGCCGGCAGCCGAGGGGGGGTCCACGAGCAGTACTTC
>TRBV27|-|TRBD1|TRBJ2-7
CVSSSPRDRGSFEQYF
TGTGTCAGCAGTTCCCCCCGGGACAGGGGATCCTTCGAGCAGTACTTC
>TRBV25-1|-|TRBD2|TRBJ2-5
CASSGGTSGGQETQYF
TGTGCCAGCAGTGGCGGGACTAGCGGGGGGCAAGAGACCCAGTACTTC
>TRBV9|-|-|TRBJ2-5
CASSVALIDKTQYF
TGTGCCAGCAGCGTAGCTCTAATCGATAAGACCCAGTACTTC
>TRBV2|once|-|TRBJ1-2
CASSEGGVGRYGYTF
TGTGCCAGCAGTGAGGGCGGGGTGGGCCGCTATGGCTACACCTTC
>TRBV5-4|-|-|TRBJ2-7
CASSPGTARYEQYF
TGTGCCAGCAGCCCAGGGACTGCACGGTACGAGCAGTACTTC
>TRBV19|-|TRBD2|TRBJ2-2
CASSYLAGGRGPTGELFF
TGTGCCAGTAGTTATCTAGCGGGAGGGCGTGGCCCCACCGGGGAGCTGTTTTTT
>TRBV19|-|TRBD1|TRBJ1-4
CASRPGQLMRKLFF
TGTGCCAGTAGGCCGGGACAGCTGATGCGAAAACTGTTTTTT
>TRBV2|-|-|TRBJ1-5
CASLGAGNQPQHF
TGTGCCAGCCTTGGAGCAGGGAATCAGCCCCAGCATTTT
>TRBV10-2|-|-|TRBJ1-6
CASYQGIDSPLHF
TGCGCCAGCTATCAGGGTATCGATTCACCCCTCCACTTT
>TRBV2|-|TRBD2|TRBJ2-3
CASSVEREGLDTDTQYF
TGTGCCAGCAGTGTTGAGCGGGAGGGCCTAGACACAGATACGCAGTATTTT
>TRBV15|-|TRBD2|TRBJ2-1
CATSRDMGLAGPNEQFF
TGTGCCACCAGCAGAGATATGGGACTAGCGGGACCAAATGAGCAGTTCTTC
>TRBV7-8|-|-|TRBJ2-7
CASSRRAGSSSYEQYF
TGTGCCAGCAGCAGGCGCGCGGGATCGAGCTCCTACGAGCAGTACTTC
>TRBV6-1|-|TRBD1|TRBJ2-2
CASSENRGLTGELFF
TGTGCCAGCAGTGAAAACAGGGGGCTCACCGGGGAGCTGTTTTTT
>TRBV11-2|-|-|TRBJ2-3
CASSLVPGAGADTQYF
TGTGCCAGCAGCTTAGTGCCGGGAGCGGGCGCAGATACGCAGTATTTT
>TRBV9|-|-|TRBJ2-7
CASSGDAGSNLYEQYF
TGTGCCAGCAGCGGCGATGCGGGCTCCAATCTTTACGAGCAGTACTTC
>TRBV4-3|-|-|TRBJ2-7
CASSQVVGGNYEQYF
TGCGCCAGCAGCCAAGTGGTTGGGGGCAACTACGAGCAGTACTTC
>TRBV6-5|-|-|TRBJ1-5
CASSRTEHQPQHF
TGTGCCAGCAGCCGTACAGAGCATCAGCCCCAGCATTTT
>TRBV5-1|-|TRBD2|TRBJ2-7
CASRFTPNGGLAGVKGFDYEQYF
TGCGCCAGCAGATTTACCCCTAACGGGGGACTAGCGGGAGTTAAAGGGTTCGACTACGAGCAGTACTTC
>TRBV13|-|-|TRBJ1-2
CASQGGGGYTF
TGTGCCAGCCAAGGGGGGGGTGGCTACACCTTC
>TRBV2|-|TRBD1|TRBJ2-3
CASKRLGQHTDTQYF
TGTGCCAGCAAAAGGTTGGGACAGCACACAGATACGCAGTATTTT
>TRBV18|-|-|TRBJ2-1
CASSPDSYNEQFF
TGTGCCAGCTCACCGGACAGTTACAATGAGCAGTTCTTC
>TRBV28|-|-|TRBJ2-1
CASSLSVGARAHNEQFF
TGTGCCAGCAGTTTATCAGTGGGGGCCCGCGCTCACAATGAGCAGTTCTTC